These 22 T cell receptor beta chains were all obtained from the same sample, sequenced in a study of PD-1 blockade in classical Hodgkin lymphoma. Time point here: cycle 4 day 1 (C4D1), after five to seven weeks of nivolumab. Autologous stem cell transplantation was followed by relapse in every patient, and brentuximab vedotin exposure varied. Assay used: immunoSEQ multiplex PCR; TCRdb lists only in-frame clones, some missing. Here the sample spans tens of thousands of clones, 90% being singletons. The specimen was peripheral blood mononuclear cells (PBMCs), collected before the fourth cycle of nivolumab. Receptors originate from a human donor with classical Hodgkin lymphoma.

The chain joins TRBV5-6 to TRBJ1-2, with a tentative D call TRBD1 (6 bases). The CDR3 has 14 residues. Germline V lookup: CDR1 SGHDT, CDR2 YYEEEE. V lost 5 bases, J lost 4 bases, and 15 bases lay in between. CDR3 region: CASSLIGGGYGYTF. The CDR3 nucleotides read TGTGCCAGCAGTCTCATAGGAGGGGGCTATGGCTACACCTTC.

The rearrangement joins TRBV6-6 to TRBJ2-1; 10 bases agree with TRBD2. Germline CDR1 reads MNHNY; CDR2 reads SVGAGI (reference sequence). The length of the CDR3 is 15 residues. The V gene end was trimmed by 2 bases and the J gene end by 6 bases; junction bases not matched to a gene: 4. In DNA, the CDR3 is TGTGCCAGCAGTTACCCGGGACTAGCGACCAATGAGCAGTTCTTC. Protein sequence: CASSYPGLATNEQFF.

This chain connects TRBV9 to TRBJ1-3; 7 bases fit TRBD1. Trimming at V came to 3 bases and at J to 2 bases, leaving 8 bases not matched to a gene. This CDR3 region has 16 residues. Germline CDR1 is SGDLS and CDR2 is YYNGEE. The chain's CDR3 is CASSDDDREPGNTIYF. For the CDR3, the DNA is TGTGCCAGCAGCGACGACGACAGGGAACCTGGAAACACCATATATTTT. Full variable domain (missing parts from reference TRBV9 and TRBJ1-3): DSGVTQTPKHLITATGQRVTLRCSPRSGDLSVYWYQQSLDQGLQFLIQYYNGEERAKGNILERFSAQQFPDLHSELNLSSLELGDSALYFCASSDDDREPGNTIYFGEGSWLTVV.

As DNA, the CDR3 is TGTGCCAGCAGCCCAGGGACAGGGAATGAAAAACTGTTTTTT. Protein: CASSPGTGNEKLFF. The chain couples TRBV16 to TRBJ1-4; 9 bases match TRBD1. Looked up from germline, CDR1 is KGHSY and CDR2 is FQNENV. The CDR3 runs to 14 residues. The trim removed 4 bases at V and 5 bases at J, leaving 2 bases unmatched.

J is TRBJ2-7 and V is TRBV28; TRBD1 matches at 7 bases. Germline lookup yields CDR1 MDHEN and CDR2 SYDVKM. The V gene end was trimmed by 5 bases and the J gene end by 2 bases; junction bases not matched to a gene: 3. This CDR3 contains 13 residues. The CDR3 DNA follows: TGTGCCAGCAGTCCCACAGGGGCCTACGAGCAGTACTTC. Translation gives CASSPTGAYEQYF.

The V and J genes are TRBV6-5 and TRBJ1-2, with TRBD1 identical over 7 bases. Germline V gene data show CDR1 as MNHEY and CDR2 as SVGAGI. J gave up 0 bases and V 6 bases, and 7 bases lay outside the gene matches. The CDR3 has 15 residues. Here the CDR3 DNA reads TGTGCCAGCAGAAGGGGACAGACTTCTAACTATGGCTACACCTTC. It encodes CASRRGQTSNYGYTF.

This rearrangement joins TRBV6-5 to TRBJ1-2; TRBD1 is a possible D gene (5 bases). Trimming left V 0 bases short and J 9 bases short, with 8 bases between. Germline V gives CDR1 MNHEY, CDR2 SVGAGI. The CDR3 totals 12 residues. For the CDR3, the DNA is TGTGCCAGCAGTTACTCGGGGGAAAGCTACACCTTC. Its translation is CASSYSGESYTF.

The chain employs TRBV10-2 and TRBJ1-1; D is unresolved. V shed 6 bases and J shed 4 bases, with 12 bases lying between them. Germline CDR1 WSHSY, CDR2 SAAADI. This CDR3 has 13 residues. CDR3 bases: TGCGCCAGCAGGGCGAGGGATCGCACTGAAGCTTTCTTT. Protein product: CASRARDRTEAFF.

Regarding this clone: This specimen includes other DNA sequences encoding the same CDR3. The rearrangement uses TRBV19 and TRBJ2-7; 7 bases are shared with TRBD1. Looked up from germline, CDR1 is LNHDA and CDR2 is SQIVND (reference sequence). With 6 bases clipped from V and 7 bases from J, the junction kept 3 bases outside the gene matches. This CDR3 has 11 amino acids. CDR3 sequence: CASRGGREQYF. CDR3 coding DNA: TGTGCCAGTAGAGGGGGCCGAGAGCAGTACTTC.

The chain links TRBV6-5 to TRBJ2-1; the match to TRBD2 covers 8 bases. V was clipped by 3 bases and J by 5 bases; unmatched bases: 9. The CDR3 extends over 16 amino acids. Germline CDR1 MNHEY, CDR2 SVGAGI. CDR3 in amino acids: CASSYREGQGNNEQFF. The CDR3 DNA reads as TGTGCCAGCAGTTATCGGGAGGGGCAGGGTAACAATGAGCAGTTCTTC.

This chain joins TRBV30 and TRBJ1-1; D may be TRBD1 (5 bases). There are 13 residues in the CDR3. Germline CDR1 reads GTSNPN; CDR2 reads SVGIG (reference sequence). Trimming removed 0 bases at V and 2 bases at J, with 7 bases between. The CDR3 protein is CAWSVGANTEAFF. The CDR3 bases are TGTGCCTGGAGTGTAGGGGCCAACACTGAAGCTTTCTTT.

CDR3 nucleotide sequence: TGTGCCAGCAGACGCGGATATAGCAATCAGCCCCAGCATTTT. Translated: CASRRGYSNQPQHF. The chain uses TRBV6-1 and TRBJ1-5; D remains unclear. Per germline, CDR1 MNHNS and CDR2 SASEGT. The ends were cut back, 6 bases at V and 0 bases at J, with 9 bases in the middle. The CDR3 has 14 residues.

The chain employs TRBV7-8 and TRBJ1-1; unclear D gene. Looked up from germline, CDR1 is SGHVS and CDR2 is FQNEAQ. Trimming cost V 4 bases and J 1 base, with 10 bases left between them. CDR3 size: 14 residues. CDR3: CASSSVRGNTEAFF. As DNA, the CDR3 is TGTGCCAGCAGCTCCGTTCGGGGGAACACTGAAGCTTTCTTT.

A few counts support this clone. The gene calls are TRBV28 and TRBJ1-5; TRBD1 agrees at 7 bases. The germline CDR1 and CDR2 sequences are MDHEN and SYDVKM. This CDR3 region has 18 residues. The ends lost 5 bases at V and 4 bases at J; junction bases unmatched: 17. The CDR3 nucleotides are TGTGCCAGCAGTCCTCCTCTATCGGGACAGAAAGCAAATCAGCCCCAGCATTTT. The encoded protein is CASSPPLSGQKANQPQHF.

The chain uses TRBV11-2 and TRBJ2-3; TRBD2 matches 8 bases. CDR3 length equals 13 residues. The V and J ends lost 3 bases and 10 bases, in that order; junction bases with no gene match: 6. Germline assignment: CDR1 SGHAT and CDR2 FQNNGV. The CDR3 protein is CASSFSGVPAQYF. Here the CDR3 DNA reads TGTGCCAGCAGCTTTAGCGGGGTCCCTGCGCAGTATTTT.

CDR3 sequence reads: CASSVADRFYGYTF. Written as DNA, the CDR3 is TGTGCCAGCAGCGTAGCGGACAGGTTCTATGGCTACACCTTC. This sequence joins TRBV9 and TRBJ1-2; TRBD1 matches 7 bases. The CDR3 totals 14 residues. V shed 0 bases, J shed 4 bases, and the junction held 3 bases outside the gene matches. CDR1 is SGDLS and CDR2 is YYNGEE in the germline V gene.

This clone has more than one count but fewer than ten. V gene TRBV30 combines with J gene TRBJ1-4, with D possibly matching TRBD1 (5 bases). The CDR3 loop spans 12 amino acids. Germline assignment: CDR1 GTSNPN and CDR2 SVGIG (reference sequence). Between the trimmed V and J ends, which lost 8 bases and 8 bases, there was a span of 15 bases. The CDR3 sequence: CANREAGEKLFF. The CDR3 DNA reads as TGTGCCAATCGGGAGGCAGGGGAAAAACTGTTTTTT.

The chain employs TRBV5-1 and TRBJ2-2; D could derive from TRBD1 or TRBD2 (5 bases each). The germline gives CDR1 SGHRS, CDR2 YFSETQ. The length of the CDR3 is 16 residues. V lost 0 bases and J 3 bases, leaving 12 bases between the germline ends. The CDR3 bases are TGCGCCAGCAGCTTGGTTTGGCAGGGAGACACCGGGGAGCTGTTTTTT. Its protein is CASSLVWQGDTGELFF.

V and J are TRBV9 and TRBJ2-5, with 16 bases identical to TRBD2. V dropped 0 bases and J dropped 5; count of bases not matched to a gene: 10. Germline loops: CDR1 SGDLS, CDR2 YYNGEE. The CDR3 sequence is 19 residues long. The CDR3 sequence: CASSVVPGTSGGARETQYF. CDR3 nucleotides: TGTGCCAGCAGCGTAGTACCCGGGACTAGCGGGGGGGCACGTGAGACCCAGTACTTC.

This sequence joins TRBV4-3 and TRBJ2-3; 8 bases are a match to TRBD2. There are 16 residues in the CDR3. With V trimmed by 0 bases and J by 1 base, 3 bases remained unmatched. Germline-derived CDR1 and CDR2 are LGHNA and YSLEER. The CDR3 protein is CASSQDPAGGTDTQYF. CDR3 sequence (DNA): TGCGCCAGCAGCCAAGACCCAGCGGGGGGCACAGATACGCAGTATTTT.

The gene calls are TRBV6-4 and TRBJ1-2; a possible D gene is TRBD1 (5 bases). The CDR3 sequence is 15 residues long. Germline V gene sequence: CDR1 MRHNA, CDR2 SNTAGT. The V and J ends lost 3 bases and 7 bases respectively, with 18 bases between them. The CDR3 DNA reads as TGTGCCAGCAGTGATCCGGGTGACAGAAGGGTTGGCTACACCTTC. Translation gives CASSDPGDRRVGYTF.

The V gene is TRBV6-1, the J gene TRBJ2-7; TRBD1 might be the D (5 bases). The germline CDR1 and CDR2 sequences are MNHNS and SASEGT. This CDR3 comprises 15 residues. The V and J ends lost 3 bases and 6 bases respectively, with 18 bases between them. CDR3 bases: TGTGCCAGCAGTGACCGCCAGGGTATGGGGATCGAGCAGTACTTC. Translated: CASSDRQGMGIEQYF.